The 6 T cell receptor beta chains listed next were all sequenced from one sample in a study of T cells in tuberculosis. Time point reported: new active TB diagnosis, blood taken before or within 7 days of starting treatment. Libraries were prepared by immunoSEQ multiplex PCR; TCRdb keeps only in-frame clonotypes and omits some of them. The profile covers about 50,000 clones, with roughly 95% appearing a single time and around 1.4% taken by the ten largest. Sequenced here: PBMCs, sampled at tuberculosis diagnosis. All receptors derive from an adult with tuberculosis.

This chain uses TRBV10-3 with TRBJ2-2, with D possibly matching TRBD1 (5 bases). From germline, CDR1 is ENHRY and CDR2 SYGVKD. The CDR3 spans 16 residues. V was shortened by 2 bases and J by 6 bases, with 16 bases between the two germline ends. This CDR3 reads CAISEPKGSRPGELFF. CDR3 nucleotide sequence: TGTGCCATCAGTGAGCCGAAGGGGTCAAGACCCGGGGAGCTGTTTTTT.

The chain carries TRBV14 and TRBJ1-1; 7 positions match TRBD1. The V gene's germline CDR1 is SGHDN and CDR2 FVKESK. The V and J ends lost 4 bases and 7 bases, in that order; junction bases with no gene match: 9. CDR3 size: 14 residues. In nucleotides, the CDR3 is TGTGCCAGCAGCCTTTTCCGGGACAGCGTTGAAGCTTTCTTT. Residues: CASSLFRDSVEAFF.

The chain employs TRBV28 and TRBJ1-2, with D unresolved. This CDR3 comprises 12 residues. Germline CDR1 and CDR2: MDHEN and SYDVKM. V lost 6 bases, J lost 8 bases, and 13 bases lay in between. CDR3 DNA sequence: TGTGCCAGCAGCCTAGTGCTCGGGGGCTACACCTTC. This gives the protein CASSLVLGGYTF.

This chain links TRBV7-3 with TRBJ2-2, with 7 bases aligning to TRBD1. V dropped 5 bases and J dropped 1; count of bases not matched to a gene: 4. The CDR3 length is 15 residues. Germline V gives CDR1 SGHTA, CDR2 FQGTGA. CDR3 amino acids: CASSLSGGNTGELFF. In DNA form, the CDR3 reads TGTGCCAGCAGCCTTTCAGGGGGGAACACCGGGGAGCTGTTTTTT.

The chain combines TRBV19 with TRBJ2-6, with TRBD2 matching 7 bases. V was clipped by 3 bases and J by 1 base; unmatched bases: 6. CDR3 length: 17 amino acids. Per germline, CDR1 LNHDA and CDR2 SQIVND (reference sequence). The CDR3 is CASSIYGRSSGANVLTF. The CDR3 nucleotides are TGTGCCAGTAGTATTTACGGGAGGTCATCTGGGGCCAACGTCCTGACTTTC. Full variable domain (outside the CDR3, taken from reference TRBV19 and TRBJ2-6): DGGITQSPKYLFRKEGQNVTLSCEQNLNHDAMYWYRQDPGQGLRLIYYSQIVNDFQKGDIAEGYSVSREKKESFPLTVTSAQKNPTAFYLCASSIYGRSSGANVLTFGAGSRLTVL.

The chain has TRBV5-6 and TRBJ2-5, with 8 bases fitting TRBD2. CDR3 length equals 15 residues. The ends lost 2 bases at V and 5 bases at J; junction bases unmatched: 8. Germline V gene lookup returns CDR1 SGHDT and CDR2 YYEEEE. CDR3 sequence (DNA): TGTGCCAGCAGCTTAAACGGGAGGGCCGTGGAGACCCAGTACTTC. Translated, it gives CASSLNGRAVETQYF.